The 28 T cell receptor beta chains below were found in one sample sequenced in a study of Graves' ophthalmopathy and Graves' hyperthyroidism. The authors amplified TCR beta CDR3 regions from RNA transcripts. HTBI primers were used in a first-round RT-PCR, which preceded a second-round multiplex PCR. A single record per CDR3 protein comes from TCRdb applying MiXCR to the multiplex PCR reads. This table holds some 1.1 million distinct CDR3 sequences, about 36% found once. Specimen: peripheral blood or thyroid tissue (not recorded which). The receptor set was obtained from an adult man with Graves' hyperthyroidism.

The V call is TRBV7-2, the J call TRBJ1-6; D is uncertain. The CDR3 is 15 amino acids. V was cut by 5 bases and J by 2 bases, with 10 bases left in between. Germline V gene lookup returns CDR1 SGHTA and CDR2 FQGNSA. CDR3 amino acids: CASSQSVPYNSPLHF. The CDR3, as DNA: TGTGCCAGCAGCCAATCGGTTCCCTATAATTCACCCCTCCACTTT.

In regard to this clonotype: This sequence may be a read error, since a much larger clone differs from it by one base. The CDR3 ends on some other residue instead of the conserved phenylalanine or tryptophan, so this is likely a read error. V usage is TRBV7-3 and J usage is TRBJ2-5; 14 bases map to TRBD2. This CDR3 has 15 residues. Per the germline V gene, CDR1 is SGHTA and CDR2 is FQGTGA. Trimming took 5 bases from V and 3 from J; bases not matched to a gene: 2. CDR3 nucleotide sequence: TGTGCCAGCAGCAGGGGACTAGCGGGGGAAGAGACCCAGTACCTC. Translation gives CASSRGLAGEETQYL.

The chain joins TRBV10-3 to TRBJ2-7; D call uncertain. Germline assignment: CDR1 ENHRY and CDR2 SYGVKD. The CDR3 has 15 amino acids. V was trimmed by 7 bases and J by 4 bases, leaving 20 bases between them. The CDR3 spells CAITSSRGIDYEQYF. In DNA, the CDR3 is TGTGCCATCACGAGCAGTCGAGGAATCGATTACGAGCAGTACTTC.

The CDR3: CASSFQAGPSYEQYF. The CDR3 DNA sequence: TGTGCCAGCAGTTTTCAAGCGGGCCCTTCCTACGAGCAGTACTTC. This chain links TRBV6-5 with TRBJ2-7; TRBD2 might be the D (6 bases). Trimming took 4 bases from V and 1 from J, leaving 14 bases between them. The V gene's germline CDR1 is MNHEY and CDR2 SVGAGI. The CDR3 sequence is 15 residues long.

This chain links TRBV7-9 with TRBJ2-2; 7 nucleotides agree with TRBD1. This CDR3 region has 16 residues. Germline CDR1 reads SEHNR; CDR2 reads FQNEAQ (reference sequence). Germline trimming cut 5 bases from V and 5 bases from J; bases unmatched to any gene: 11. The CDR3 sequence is CASSVLYRGWTGELFF. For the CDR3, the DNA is TGTGCCAGCAGCGTCCTCTACAGGGGTTGGACCGGGGAGCTGTTTTTT. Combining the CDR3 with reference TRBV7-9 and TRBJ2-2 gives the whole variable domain DTGVSQNPRHKITKRGQNVTFRCDPISEHNRLYWYRQTLGQGPEFLTYFQNEAQLEKSRLLSDRFSAERPKGSFSTLEIQRTEQGDSAMYLCASSVLYRGWTGELFFGEGSRLTVL.

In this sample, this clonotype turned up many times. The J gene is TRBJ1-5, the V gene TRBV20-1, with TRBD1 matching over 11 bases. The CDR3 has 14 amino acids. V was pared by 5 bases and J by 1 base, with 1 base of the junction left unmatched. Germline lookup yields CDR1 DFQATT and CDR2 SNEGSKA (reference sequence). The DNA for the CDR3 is TGCAGTGCTGGGACAGGGGGGAGCAATCAGCCCCAGCATTTT. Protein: CSAGTGGSNQPQHF.

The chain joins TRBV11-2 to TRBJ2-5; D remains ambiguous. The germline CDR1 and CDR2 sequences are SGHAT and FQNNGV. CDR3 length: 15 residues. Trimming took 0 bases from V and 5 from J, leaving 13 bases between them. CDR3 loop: CASSLENYHGETQYF. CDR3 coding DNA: TGTGCCAGCAGCTTAGAAAACTACCACGGGGAGACCCAGTACTTC. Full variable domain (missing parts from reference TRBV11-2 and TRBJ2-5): EAGVAQSPRYKIIEKRQSVAFWCNPISGHATLYWYQQILGQGPKLLIQFQNNGVVDDSQLPKDRFSAERLKGVDSTLKIQPAKLEDSAVYLCASSLENYHGETQYFGPGTRLLVL.

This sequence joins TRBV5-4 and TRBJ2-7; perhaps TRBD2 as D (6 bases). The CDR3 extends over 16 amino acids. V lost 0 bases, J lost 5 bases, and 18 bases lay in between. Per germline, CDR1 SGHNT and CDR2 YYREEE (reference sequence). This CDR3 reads CASSLDPAEGFDEQYF. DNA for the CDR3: TGTGCCAGCAGCTTGGATCCAGCGGAGGGATTCGACGAGCAGTACTTC.

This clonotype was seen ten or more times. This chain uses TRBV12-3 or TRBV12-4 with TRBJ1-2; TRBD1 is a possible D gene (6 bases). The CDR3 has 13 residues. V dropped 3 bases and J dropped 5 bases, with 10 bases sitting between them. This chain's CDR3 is CASSFPQGYGYTF. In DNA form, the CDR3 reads TGTGCCAGCAGTTTTCCACAGGGATATGGCTACACCTTC.

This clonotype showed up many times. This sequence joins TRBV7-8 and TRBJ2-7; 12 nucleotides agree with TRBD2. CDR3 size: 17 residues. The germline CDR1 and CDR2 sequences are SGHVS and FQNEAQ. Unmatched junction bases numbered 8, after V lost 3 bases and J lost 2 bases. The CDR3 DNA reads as TGTGCCAGCAGCTTCCAGTTACGACTAGCGGGAGCCTACGAGCAGTACTTC. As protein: CASSFQLRLAGAYEQYF. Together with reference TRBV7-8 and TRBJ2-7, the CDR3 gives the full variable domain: GAGVSQSPRYKVAKRGQDVALRCDPISGHVSLFWYQQALGQGPEFLTYFQNEAQLDKSGLPSDRFFAERPEGSVSTLKIQRTQQEDSAVYLCASSFQLRLAGAYEQYFGPGTRLTVT.

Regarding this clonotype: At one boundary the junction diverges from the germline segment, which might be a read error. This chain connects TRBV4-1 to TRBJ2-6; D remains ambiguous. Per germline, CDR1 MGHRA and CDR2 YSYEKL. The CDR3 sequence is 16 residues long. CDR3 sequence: CASSHYRGTGANVLTF. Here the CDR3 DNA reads TGTGCCAGCAGCCACTATCGAGGCACTGGGGCCAACGTCCTGACTTTC.

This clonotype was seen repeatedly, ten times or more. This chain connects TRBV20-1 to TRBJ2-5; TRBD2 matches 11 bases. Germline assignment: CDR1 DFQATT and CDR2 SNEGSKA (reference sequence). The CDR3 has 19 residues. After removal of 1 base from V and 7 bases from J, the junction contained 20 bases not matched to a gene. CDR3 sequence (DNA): TGCAGTGCTAGAGCAGATACGCTAGCGGGAGGCGAGTTCTATGTGACCCAGTACTTC. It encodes CSARADTLAGGEFYVTQYF.

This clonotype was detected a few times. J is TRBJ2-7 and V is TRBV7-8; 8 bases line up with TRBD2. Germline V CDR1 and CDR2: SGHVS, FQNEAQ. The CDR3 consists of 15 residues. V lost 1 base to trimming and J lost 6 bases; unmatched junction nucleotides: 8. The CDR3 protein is CASSLGGLVGSEQYF. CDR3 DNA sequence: TGTGCCAGCAGCTTAGGGGGACTAGTGGGCTCCGAGCAGTACTTC.

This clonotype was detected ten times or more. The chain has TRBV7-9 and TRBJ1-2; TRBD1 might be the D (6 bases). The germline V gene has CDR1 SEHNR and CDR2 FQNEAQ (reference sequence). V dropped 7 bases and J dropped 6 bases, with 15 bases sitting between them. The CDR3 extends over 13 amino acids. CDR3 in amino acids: CASTNQGRHGYTF. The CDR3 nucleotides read TGTGCCAGCACTAACCAGGGGCGACATGGCTACACCTTC.

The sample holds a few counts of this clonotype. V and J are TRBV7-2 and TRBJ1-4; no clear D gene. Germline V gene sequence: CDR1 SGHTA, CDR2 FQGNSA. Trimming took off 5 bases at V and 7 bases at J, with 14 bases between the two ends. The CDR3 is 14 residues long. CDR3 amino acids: CASSPSGRTEKLFF. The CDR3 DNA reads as TGTGCCAGCAGCCCATCAGGACGGACTGAAAAACTGTTTTTT.

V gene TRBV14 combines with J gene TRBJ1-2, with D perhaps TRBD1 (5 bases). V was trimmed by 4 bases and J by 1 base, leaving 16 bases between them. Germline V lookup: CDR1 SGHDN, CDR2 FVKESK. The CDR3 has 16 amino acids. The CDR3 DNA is TGTGCCAGCAGCCCCACCGACAGCTGGGGTAACTATGGCTACACCTTC. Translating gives CASSPTDSWGNYGYTF.

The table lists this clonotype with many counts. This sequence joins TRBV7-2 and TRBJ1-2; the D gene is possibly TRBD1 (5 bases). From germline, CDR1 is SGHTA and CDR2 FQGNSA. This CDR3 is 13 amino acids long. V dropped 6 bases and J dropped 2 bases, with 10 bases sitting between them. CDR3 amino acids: CASRGGLNYGYTF. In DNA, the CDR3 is TGTGCCAGCAGGGGGGGACTGAACTATGGCTACACCTTC.

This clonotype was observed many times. CDR3 sequence reads: CASSESWDQELFF. The CDR3 DNA sequence: TGCGCCAGCAGTGAGTCTTGGGACCAGGAGCTGTTTTTT. The V and J genes are TRBV10-1 and TRBJ2-2; either TRBD1 or TRBD2 may fit D (5 bases each). V was clipped by 0 bases and J by 10 bases, with 9 bases between them. The germline V gene has CDR1 WNHNN and CDR2 SYGVQD (reference sequence). CDR3 length: 13 residues.

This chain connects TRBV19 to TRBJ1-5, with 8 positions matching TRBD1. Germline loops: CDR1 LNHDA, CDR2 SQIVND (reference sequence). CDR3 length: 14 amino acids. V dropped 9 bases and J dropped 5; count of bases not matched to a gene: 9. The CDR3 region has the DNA TGTGCCAGCCGGACAGGGACACGGGATCAGCCCCAGCATTTT. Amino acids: CASRTGTRDQPQHF.

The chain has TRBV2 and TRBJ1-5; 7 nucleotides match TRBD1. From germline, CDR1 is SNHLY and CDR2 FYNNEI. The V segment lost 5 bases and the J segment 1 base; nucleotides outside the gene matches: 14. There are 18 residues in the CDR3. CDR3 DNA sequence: TGTGCCAGCAGTTCGGGGAGGGGGCTACGTTCAAGCAATCAGCCCCAGCATTTT. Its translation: CASSSGRGLRSSNQPQHF.

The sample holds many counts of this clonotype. The DNA for the CDR3 is TGTGCCAGCAGCCTCCGGACAGGCTCAACTAATGAAAAACTGTTTTTT. This gives the protein CASSLRTGSTNEKLFF. The rearrangement links TRBV7-9 to TRBJ1-4; 7 bases fit TRBD1. V lost 5 bases and J lost 0; bases outside the gene matches: 6. This CDR3 contains 16 residues. In germline, CDR1 is SEHNR, CDR2 FQNEAQ (reference sequence).

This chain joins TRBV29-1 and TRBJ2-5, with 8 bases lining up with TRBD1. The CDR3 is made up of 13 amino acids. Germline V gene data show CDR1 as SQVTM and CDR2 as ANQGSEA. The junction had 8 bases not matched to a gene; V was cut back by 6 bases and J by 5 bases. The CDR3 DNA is TGCAGCGTGGCAGGGGGCTCCGGGGAGACCCAGTACTTC. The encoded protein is CSVAGGSGETQYF.

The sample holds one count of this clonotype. The DNA for the CDR3 is TGCAGCTTAGGTTCATACCAAGAGACCCAGTACTTC. The encoded protein is CSLGSYQETQYF. The gene calls are TRBV29-1 and TRBJ2-5, with no clear D. The CDR3 runs 12 residues. V dropped 8 bases and J dropped 0 bases, with 10 bases sitting between them. CDR1 SQVTM and CDR2 ANQGSEA come from the germline V gene.

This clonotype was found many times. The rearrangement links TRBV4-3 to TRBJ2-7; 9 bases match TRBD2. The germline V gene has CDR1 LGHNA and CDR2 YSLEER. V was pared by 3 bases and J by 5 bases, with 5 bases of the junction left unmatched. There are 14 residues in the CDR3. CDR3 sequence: CASSHRAGGHEQYF. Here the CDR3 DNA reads TGCGCCAGCAGCCACCGGGCGGGAGGGCACGAGCAGTACTTC.

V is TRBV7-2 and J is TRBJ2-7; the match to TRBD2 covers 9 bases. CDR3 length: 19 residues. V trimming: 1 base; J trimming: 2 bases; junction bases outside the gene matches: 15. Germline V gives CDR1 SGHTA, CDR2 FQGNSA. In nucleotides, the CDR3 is TGTGCCAGCAGCTTAGGTGGGGGGGCTAGCGGGATGCTGACCTACGAGCAGTACTTC. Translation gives CASSLGGGASGMLTYEQYF. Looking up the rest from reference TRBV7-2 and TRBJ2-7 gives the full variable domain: GAGVSQSPSNKVTEKGKDVELRCDPISGHTALYWYRQSLGQGLEFLIYFQGNSAPDKSGLPSDRFSAERTGGSVSTLTIQRTQQEDSAVYLCASSLGGGASGMLTYEQYFGPGTRLTVT.

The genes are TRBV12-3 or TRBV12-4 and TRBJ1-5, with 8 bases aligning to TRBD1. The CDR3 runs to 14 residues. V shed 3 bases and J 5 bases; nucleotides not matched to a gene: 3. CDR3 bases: TGTGCCAGCAGTTTTGGACAGGGTTATCAGCCCCAGCATTTT. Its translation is CASSFGQGYQPQHF.

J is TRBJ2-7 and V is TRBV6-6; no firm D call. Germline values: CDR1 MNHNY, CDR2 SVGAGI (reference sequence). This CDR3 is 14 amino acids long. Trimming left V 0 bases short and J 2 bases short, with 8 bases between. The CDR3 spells CASSYSRQTYEQYF. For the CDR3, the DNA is TGTGCCAGCAGTTACTCCCGGCAGACCTACGAGCAGTACTTC.

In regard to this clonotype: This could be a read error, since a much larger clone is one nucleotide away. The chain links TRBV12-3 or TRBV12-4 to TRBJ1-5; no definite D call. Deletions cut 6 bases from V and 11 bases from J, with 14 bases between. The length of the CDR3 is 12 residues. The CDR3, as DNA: TGTGCCAGCAGAGGACCGATCGAAACCCAGCATTTT. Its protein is CASRGPIETQHF.